This T cell receptor (beta chain) was identified during a study of post-analysis software for immune sequencing data. Germline CDR1 and CDR2: MDHEN and SYDVKM. V dropped 8 bases and J dropped 2 bases, with 11 bases sitting between them. This CDR3 comprises 13 residues. Turning to this clonotype: Its matching antigen is unknown.

The study's findings and limits: Roughly 5 TRBV segments (TRBV5-6, TRBV5-1 and TRBV20-1 among them) occurred more frequently in patients than in controls. Multiple sclerosis patients had significantly lower normalized Chao1 diversity than controls.

Sequencing libraries made from TCR beta cDNA carried unique molecular identifiers. Yield was roughly 0.5 million cDNA molecules from roughly 0.93 to 9.6 million T cells. In TCRdb, the PCR reads were re-called with MiXCR into one record per CDR3 protein. The sample carries hundreds of thousands of distinct CDR3 sequences, less than 35% recorded once. The sequenced sample was blood. This chain connects TRBV28 to TRBJ2-3, with D hard to call. The receptor was isolated from a girl aged 5 to 17 with multiple sclerosis. The CDR3 region is CASEGSFTDTQYF. The CDR3 DNA reads as TGTGCCAGCGAAGGGTCATTCACAGATACGCAGTATTTT.